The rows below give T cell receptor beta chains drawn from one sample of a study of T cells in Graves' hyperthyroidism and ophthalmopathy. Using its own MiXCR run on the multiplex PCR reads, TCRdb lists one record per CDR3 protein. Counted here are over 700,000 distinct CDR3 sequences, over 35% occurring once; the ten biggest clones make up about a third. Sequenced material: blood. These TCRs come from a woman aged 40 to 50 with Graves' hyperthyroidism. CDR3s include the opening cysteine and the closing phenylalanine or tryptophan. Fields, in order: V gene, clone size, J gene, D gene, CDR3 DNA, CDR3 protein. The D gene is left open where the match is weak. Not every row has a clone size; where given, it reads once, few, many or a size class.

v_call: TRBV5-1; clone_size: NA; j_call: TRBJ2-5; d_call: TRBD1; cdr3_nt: TGCGCCAGCAGCTTGGGGGACAGGGCAGGAAAAGAGACCCAGTACTTC; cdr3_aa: CASSLGDRAGKETQYF
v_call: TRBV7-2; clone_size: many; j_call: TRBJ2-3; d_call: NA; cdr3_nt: TGTGCCAGCAGCCCCCCCGGGACGCGCTTGAATACGCAGTATTTT; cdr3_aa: CASSPPGTRLNTQYF
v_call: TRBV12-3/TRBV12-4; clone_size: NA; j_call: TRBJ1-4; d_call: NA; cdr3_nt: TGTGCCAGCAGTGACGACAGTTTGTTTTTT; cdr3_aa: CASSDDSLFF
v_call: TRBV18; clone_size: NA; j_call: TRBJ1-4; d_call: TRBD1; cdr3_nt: TGTGCCAGCTCACCCACACCAAGGGGACAGGGGGCAGGAGAAAAACTGTTTTTT; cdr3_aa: CASSPTPRGQGAGEKLFF
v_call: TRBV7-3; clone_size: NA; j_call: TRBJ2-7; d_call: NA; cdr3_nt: TGTGCCAGCAGCTTAATCTTCGACAGTCGAACCACCTACGAGCAGTACTTC; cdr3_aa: CASSLIFDSRTTYEQYF
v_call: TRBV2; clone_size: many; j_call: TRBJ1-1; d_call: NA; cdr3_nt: TGTGCCAGCTTCGGGACCGTCCCCCAGGCTTTCTTT; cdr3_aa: CASFGTVPQAFF
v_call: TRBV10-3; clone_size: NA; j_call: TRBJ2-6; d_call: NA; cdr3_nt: TGTGCCATCAAATCGATCTCTGGGGCCAACGTCCTGACTTTC; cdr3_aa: CAIKSISGANVLTF
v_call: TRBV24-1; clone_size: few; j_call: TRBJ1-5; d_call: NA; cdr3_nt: TGTGCCACCAGCGGGGCGGACCATCAGCCCCAGCATTTT; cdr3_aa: CATSGADHQPQHF
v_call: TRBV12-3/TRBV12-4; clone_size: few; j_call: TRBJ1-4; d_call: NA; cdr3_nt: TGTGCCAGCACCCCTAGTGGGGCACTTGCCGAAAAACTGTTTTTT; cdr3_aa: CASTPSGALAEKLFF
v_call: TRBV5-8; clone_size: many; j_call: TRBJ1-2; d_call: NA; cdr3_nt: TGTGCCAGCAGCTTGAGGGAAGGGTATGGCTACACCTTC; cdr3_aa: CASSLREGYGYTF
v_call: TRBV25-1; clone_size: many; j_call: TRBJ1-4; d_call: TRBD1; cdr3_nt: TGTGCCAGCAGTGACCCATCACGGACAGGGGGCCGGGAAAAACTGTTTTTT; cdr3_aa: CASSDPSRTGGREKLFF
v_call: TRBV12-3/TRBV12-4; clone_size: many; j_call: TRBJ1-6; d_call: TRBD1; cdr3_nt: TGTGCCAGCAGTTTAGGGACAGGAAGATTCAATTCACCCCTCCACTTT; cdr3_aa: CASSLGTGRFNSPLHF
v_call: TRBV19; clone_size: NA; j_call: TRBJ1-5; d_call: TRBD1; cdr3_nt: TGTGCCAGTACCTCGACAGGGGTACGCCCGCATCAGCCCCAGCATTTT; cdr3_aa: CASTSTGVRPHQPQHF
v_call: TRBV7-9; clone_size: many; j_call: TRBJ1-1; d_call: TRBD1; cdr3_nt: TGTGCCAGCAGCCAACGTCCCAGGGGGCGCGGCCCTGAAGCTTTCTTT; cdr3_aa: CASSQRPRGRGPEAFF
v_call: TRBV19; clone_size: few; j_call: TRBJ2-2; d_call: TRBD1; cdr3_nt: TGTGCCAGTAGATTCGGGACAGGGGCAATCGGGGAGCTGTTTTTT; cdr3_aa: CASRFGTGAIGELFF
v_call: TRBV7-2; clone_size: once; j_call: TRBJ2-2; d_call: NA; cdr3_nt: TGTGCCAGCAGCACAGGGTGGCAAACCGGGGAGCTGTACTTC; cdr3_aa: CASSTGWQTGELYF
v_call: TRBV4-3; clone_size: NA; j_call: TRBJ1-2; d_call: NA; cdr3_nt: TGCGCCAGCAGCTCCTATAAGAGCCACCCGGAGAGAGGCTACACCTTC; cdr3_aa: CASSSYKSHPERGYTF
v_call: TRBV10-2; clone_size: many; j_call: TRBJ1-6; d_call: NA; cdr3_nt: TGCGCCAGCTCAACAGGGTGGGAAAATTCACCCCTCCACTTT; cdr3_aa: CASSTGWENSPLHF
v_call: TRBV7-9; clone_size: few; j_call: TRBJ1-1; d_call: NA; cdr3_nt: TGTGCCAGCAGCCGATGGTGTTTAATTGGTTATCCAGAGCGGCAAAACACTGAAGCTTTCTTT; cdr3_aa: CASSRWCLIGYPERQNTEAFF
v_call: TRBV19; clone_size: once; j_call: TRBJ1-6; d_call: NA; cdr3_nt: TGTGCCAGTTCCTGGGGATATAATTCACCCCTCCACTTT; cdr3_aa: CASSWGYNSPLHF
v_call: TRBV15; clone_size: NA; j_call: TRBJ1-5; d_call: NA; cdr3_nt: TGTGCCACCAGCAACTTTCGGACAGTGAATCAGCCCCAGCATTTT; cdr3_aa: CATSNFRTVNQPQHF
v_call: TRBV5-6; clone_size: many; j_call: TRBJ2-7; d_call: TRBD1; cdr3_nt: TGTGCCAGTAGCACAGGGGGGACCTACGAGCAGTACTTC; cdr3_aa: CASSTGGTYEQYF
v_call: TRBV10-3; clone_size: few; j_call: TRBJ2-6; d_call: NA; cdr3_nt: TGTGCCATCAGTGAGGGTGGTGGGGCCAACGTCCTGACTTTC; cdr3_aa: CAISEGGGANVLTF
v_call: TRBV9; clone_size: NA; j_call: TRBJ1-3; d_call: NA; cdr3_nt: TGTGCCAGCAGCGTAGTTGGAGATGGAAACACCATATATTTT; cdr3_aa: CASSVVGDGNTIYF
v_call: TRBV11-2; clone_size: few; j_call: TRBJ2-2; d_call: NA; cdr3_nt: TGTGCCAGCAGCTTCCAGGGAGAGGGCGGGGAGCTGTTTTTT; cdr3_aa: CASSFQGEGGELFF
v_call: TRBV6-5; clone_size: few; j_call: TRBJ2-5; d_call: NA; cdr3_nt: TGTGCCAGCAGTTACTCTCTTTCCGGGGGACAAGAGACCCAGTACTTC; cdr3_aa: CASSYSLSGGQETQYF
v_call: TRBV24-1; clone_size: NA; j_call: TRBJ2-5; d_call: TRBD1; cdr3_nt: TGTGCCACCAGTGATCGACTCATCACAGGGGAAGGATTATTAGAGACCCAGTACTTC; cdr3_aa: CATSDRLITGEGLLETQYF
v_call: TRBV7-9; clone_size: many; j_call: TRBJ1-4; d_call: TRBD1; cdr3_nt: TGTGCCAGCAGGAGGGGGACAGAAGACGAAAAACTGTTTTTT; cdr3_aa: CASRRGTEDEKLFF
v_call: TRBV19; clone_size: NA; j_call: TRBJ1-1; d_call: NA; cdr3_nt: TGTGCCAGTAGCAGGGGTACGGCTTTCTTT; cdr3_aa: CASSRGTAFF
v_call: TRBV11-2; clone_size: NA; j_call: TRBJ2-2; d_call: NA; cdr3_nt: TGTGCCAGCAGCTTATGGGGGAGGGGGGGGGCCGGGGAGCTGTTTTTT; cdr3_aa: CASSLWGRGGAGELFF
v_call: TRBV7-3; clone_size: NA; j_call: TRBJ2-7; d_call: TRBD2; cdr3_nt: TGTGCCAGCAGCGCCCTAGCGGCGACATACTACGAGCAGTACTTC; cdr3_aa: CASSALAATYYEQYF
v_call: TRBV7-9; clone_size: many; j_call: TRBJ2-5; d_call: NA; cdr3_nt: TGTGCCAGCAGTATATCGGTCGCGGGAGAGACCCAGTACTTC; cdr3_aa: CASSISVAGETQYF
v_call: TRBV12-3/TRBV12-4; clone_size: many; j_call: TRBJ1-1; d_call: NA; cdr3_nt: TGTGCCAGCAGTTTAGGCAGGGCTACCATGAACACTGAAGCTTTCTTT; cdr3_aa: CASSLGRATMNTEAFF
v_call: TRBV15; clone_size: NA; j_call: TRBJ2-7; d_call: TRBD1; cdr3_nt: TGTGCCAACCCTCTGGACAGGGGCTACGAGCAGTACTTC; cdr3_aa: CANPLDRGYEQYF
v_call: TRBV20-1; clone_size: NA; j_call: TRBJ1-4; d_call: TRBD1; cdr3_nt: TGCAGTGCTTCCCCGGGACAGAGAAAAAATGAAAAACTGTTTTTT; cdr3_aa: CSASPGQRKNEKLFF
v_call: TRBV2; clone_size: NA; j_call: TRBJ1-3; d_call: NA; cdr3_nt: TGTGTCAGCACCCACAAACCTAACTCTGGAAACACCATATATTTT; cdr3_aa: CVSTHKPNSGNTIYF
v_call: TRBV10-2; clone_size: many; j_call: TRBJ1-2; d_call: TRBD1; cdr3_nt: TGCGCCAGCAGCCCCACCGGGACAGGGACCTATGGCTACACCTTC; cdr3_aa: CASSPTGTGTYGYTF
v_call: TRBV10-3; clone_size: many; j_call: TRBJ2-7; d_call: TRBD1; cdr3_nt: TGTGCCATCAGGAGGGACAGTGGTACCTACGAGCAGTACTTC; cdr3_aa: CAIRRDSGTYEQYF
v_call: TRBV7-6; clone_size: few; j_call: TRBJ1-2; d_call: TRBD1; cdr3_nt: TGTGCCAGCAGCAAGGGGACAGGGGACTATGGCTACACCTTC; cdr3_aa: CASSKGTGDYGYTF
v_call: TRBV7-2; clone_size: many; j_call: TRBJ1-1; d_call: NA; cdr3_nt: TGTGCCAGCAGCTTTTCTGCCGGGGCTGAAGCTTTCTTT; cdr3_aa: CASSFSAGAEAFF
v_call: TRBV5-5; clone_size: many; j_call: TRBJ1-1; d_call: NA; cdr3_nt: TGTGCCAGCACCCCCGGCGGGAACACTGAAGCTTTCTTT; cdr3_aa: CASTPGGNTEAFF
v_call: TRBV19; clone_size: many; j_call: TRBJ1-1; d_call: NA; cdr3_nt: TGTGCCAGTAGGCCATGGGAGAGGGGGACTGAAGCTTTCTTT; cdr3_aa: CASRPWERGTEAFF
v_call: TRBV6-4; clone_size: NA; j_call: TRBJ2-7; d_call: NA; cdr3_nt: TGTGCCACGAGGGGCGAGCAGTACTTC; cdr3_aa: CATRGEQYF
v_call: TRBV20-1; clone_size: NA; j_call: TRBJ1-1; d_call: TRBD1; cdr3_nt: TGCAGTGCTCCCGGACAGGGAGGGAAAGCTTTCTTT; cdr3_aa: CSAPGQGGKAFF
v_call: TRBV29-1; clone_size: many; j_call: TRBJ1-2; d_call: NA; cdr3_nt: TGCAGCGTTGAACCGGACGTCGCTAACTATGGCTACACCTTC; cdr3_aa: CSVEPDVANYGYTF
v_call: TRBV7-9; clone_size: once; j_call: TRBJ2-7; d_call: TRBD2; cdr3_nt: TGTGCCAGCAGTTTAAGTAGCGGGACGATTCTATACGAGCAGTACTTC; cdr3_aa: CASSLSSGTILYEQYF
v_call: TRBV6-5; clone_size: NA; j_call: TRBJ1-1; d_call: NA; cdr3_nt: TGTGCCATCAGTTACCAAACGGGCACTGAAGCTTTCTTT; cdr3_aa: CAISYQTGTEAFF
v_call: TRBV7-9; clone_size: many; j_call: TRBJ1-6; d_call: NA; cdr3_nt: TGTGCCAGCAGCTTCGTGACAGGTGGTTCACCCCTCCACTTT; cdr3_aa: CASSFVTGGSPLHF
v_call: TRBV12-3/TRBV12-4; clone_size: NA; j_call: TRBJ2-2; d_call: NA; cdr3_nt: TGTGCCAGCAGTTTATCGTCGCCTGGGAACACCGGGGAGCTGTTTTTT; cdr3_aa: CASSLSSPGNTGELFF
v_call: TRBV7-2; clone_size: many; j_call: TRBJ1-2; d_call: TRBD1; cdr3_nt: TGTGCCAGCAGCTTAATTGGGGACAGGGGGGAGAATGGCTACACCTTC; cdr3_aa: CASSLIGDRGENGYTF